The rows below give T cell receptor beta chains drawn from one sample of a study of identical twins. A single record per CDR3 protein comes from TCRdb applying MiXCR to the 5' RACE reads. This sample yields a few hundred thousand distinct CDR3 sequences, of which approximately 8% are seen a single time; 2.1% belongs to the top ten. This sample also appeared in a second study, on yellow fever vaccine responses in identical twins.

Sequenced: memory (CD45RO+) T cells sorted from blood. The receptors shown here come from a woman between 18 and 29 years old in good health. The CDR3 runs from the conserved cysteine through the conserved F or W. A D gene is named only where the DNA matches it firmly. For some rows the clone size is stated as once, few or many, or as a class when expanded; others skip it.

DNA | CDR3 | D | J | V | size
TGCAGTGCTAGGGGACAGGGAGGATTCTATGGCTACACCTTC | CSARGQGGFYGYTF | TRBD1 | TRBJ1-2 | TRBV20-1 | few
TGTGCCAGCAGCCCAAGAGCGGGTTACACAGATACGCAGTATTTT | CASSPRAGYTDTQYF | - | TRBJ2-3 | TRBV9 | few
TGCGCCAGCAGTGAGCAGGACCAGCAGGGGACCCAGTACTTC | CASSEQDQQGTQYF | - | TRBJ2-5 | TRBV10-1 | few
TGTGCCAGCACTCTAACAGGGGTTGGAGCCGGGGAGCTGTTTTTT | CASTLTGVGAGELFF | TRBD1 | TRBJ2-2 | TRBV2 | -
TGTGCCAGCCGGCAGGCATCCGATTCACCCCTCCACTTT | CASRQASDSPLHF | - | TRBJ1-6 | TRBV2 | few
TGTGCCAGCAGGTTCAGTAATCAGCCCCAGCATTTT | CASRFSNQPQHF | - | TRBJ1-5 | TRBV12-3/TRBV12-4 | -
TGTGCCACCAAATATGGAGAGACCCAGTACTTC | CATKYGETQYF | - | TRBJ2-5 | TRBV24-1 | many
TGTGCCATCAGTAGAGACGGACTGTTCGAGCAGTACTTC | CAISRDGLFEQYF | - | TRBJ2-7 | TRBV10-3 | few
TGTGCCAGCAGCGCCGGTAGCGGAGGTTACAATGAGCAGTTCTTC | CASSAGSGGYNEQFF | - | TRBJ2-1 | TRBV7-6 | -
TGTGCCAGCAAAATATTTCCCTCCTACGAGCAGTACTTC | CASKIFPSYEQYF | - | TRBJ2-7 | TRBV6-1 | many
TGTGCCACCAGTGATAGGGGGCGATCTCCAGATACGCAGTATTTT | CATSDRGRSPDTQYF | TRBD1 | TRBJ2-3 | TRBV24-1 | few
TGTGCCACCAGCAGCTACGAGGACAGGGTTAACAATGAGCAGTTCTTC | CATSSYEDRVNNEQFF | TRBD1 | TRBJ2-1 | TRBV15 | many
TGTGCCAGCAGGGACAGGGAAGTTGGTGGCTACACCTTC | CASRDREVGGYTF | TRBD1 | TRBJ1-2 | TRBV2 | -
TGTGCCAGCAGTGAAGGTGGGGTCCTGGATACGCAGTATTTT | CASSEGGVLDTQYF | - | TRBJ2-3 | TRBV6-1 | -
TGTGCCAGCGGACGACAGTTCTCTGGAAACACCATATATTTT | CASGRQFSGNTIYF | - | TRBJ1-3 | TRBV7-2 | many
TGTGCCAGCAGTACCGGGACTAGCGGCTACGAGCAGTACTTC | CASSTGTSGYEQYF | TRBD2 | TRBJ2-7 | TRBV27 | many
TGTGCTAGTGGTTTGGGGATAGCGGTCACCGGGGAGCTGTTTTTT | CASGLGIAVTGELFF | - | TRBJ2-2 | TRBV12-5 | many
TGCGCCAGCAGCCTCGGACTAGCGGGGGGGCAAGAGACCCAGTACTTC | CASSLGLAGGQETQYF | TRBD2 | TRBJ2-5 | TRBV5-1 | many
TGCAGCGTTGGATGGACAGGGAATCGGCCCCAGCATTTT | CSVGWTGNRPQHF | TRBD1 | TRBJ1-5 | TRBV29-1 | -
TGTGCCAGCAGCCCGGACAGGACGTATAATTCACCCCTCCACTTT | CASSPDRTYNSPLHF | TRBD1 | TRBJ1-6 | TRBV7-8 | -
TGTGCCAGCAGCCGGTCTCAGGGACTCTCTGGAGAGACCCAGTACTTC | CASSRSQGLSGETQYF | - | TRBJ2-5 | TRBV7-8 | -
TGCGCCAGCAGCTTGATGTCGGGAATCCAAGAGACCCAGTACTTC | CASSLMSGIQETQYF | - | TRBJ2-5 | TRBV5-1 | -
TGCGCCAGCAGCTTGGGCACTTTCTATGGCTACACCTTC | CASSLGTFYGYTF | - | TRBJ1-2 | TRBV5-1 | many
TGTGCCAGCAGTGAACCAGGGGTCCCACCCTATGGCTACACCTTC | CASSEPGVPPYGYTF | - | TRBJ1-2 | TRBV25-1 | many
TGTGCCAGCAGGGCGGGACAGATGAACACTGAAGCTTTCTTT | CASRAGQMNTEAFF | TRBD1 | TRBJ1-1 | TRBV5-5 | few
TGCAGTGCTCTTTGGGACAGTCCTCAGCCCCAGCATTTT | CSALWDSPQPQHF | TRBD1 | TRBJ1-5 | TRBV20-1 | few
TGCAGTGCTAGAGATCTGTTTGGGGAACAAGAGACCCAGTACTTC | CSARDLFGEQETQYF | - | TRBJ2-5 | TRBV20-1 | -
TGTGCCAGCGGCCGTGGGGTATCCACAGATACGCAGTATTTT | CASGRGVSTDTQYF | - | TRBJ2-3 | TRBV21-1 | many
TGCAGTGCCAAGGGACTCCCATCCAAGATCTATGGCTACACCTTC | CSAKGLPSKIYGYTF | - | TRBJ1-2 | TRBV20-1 | few
TGTGCCAGCAGCCCCCTCCATAGCAATCAGCCCCAGCATTTT | CASSPLHSNQPQHF | - | TRBJ1-5 | TRBV6-1 | few
TGTGCCACCAGCAGGGGCGGGCTTTACACCGGGGAGCTGTTTTTT | CATSRGGLYTGELFF | - | TRBJ2-2 | TRBV15 | -
TGTGCCAGCAGCTTGACGGGACAGAGCACTAATGAAAAACTGTTTTTT | CASSLTGQSTNEKLFF | TRBD1 | TRBJ1-4 | TRBV7-2 | few
TGTGCCAGCAGTCCGATACCGACAGGACGGGGCTCCTACGAGCAGTACTTC | CASSPIPTGRGSYEQYF | - | TRBJ2-7 | TRBV25-1 | -
TGTGCCAGCAGTATTGGGGACACCGGGACAGGGGCAGGCAATGAGCAGTTCTTC | CASSIGDTGTGAGNEQFF | TRBD1 | TRBJ2-1 | TRBV5-4 | -
TGCAGTGCTAGAAAAACCGGGACTAGCGGGCCTAGCTCCTACGAGCAGTACTTC | CSARKTGTSGPSSYEQYF | TRBD2 | TRBJ2-7 | TRBV20-1 | -
TGCAGTGCTAGAGACGGGTACACCGGGGAGCTGTTTTTT | CSARDGYTGELFF | - | TRBJ2-2 | TRBV20-1 | many
TGTGCCAGCAGTGACTCGAGGGGGGGGGCCAACGTCCTGACTTTC | CASSDSRGGANVLTF | - | TRBJ2-6 | TRBV6-4 | few
TGTGCCAGCAGCTTGGGAGCCATCCAAGAGACCCAGTACTTC | CASSLGAIQETQYF | - | TRBJ2-5 | TRBV5-4 | -
TGTGCCAGCAGTTCGGCGGGTACAACTAGCACAGATACGCAGTATTTT | CASSSAGTTSTDTQYF | - | TRBJ2-3 | TRBV12-3/TRBV12-4 | -
TGTGCCAGTAGTAATGGACAGGGCATTTTTAGTGAGCAGTTCTTC | CASSNGQGIFSEQFF | TRBD1 | TRBJ2-1 | TRBV19 | many
TGTGCCAGCAGTTCTAGTAACAGGGTGGACACTGAAGCTTTCTTT | CASSSSNRVDTEAFF | - | TRBJ1-1 | TRBV12-3/TRBV12-4 | many
TGTGCCAGCAGCAGGGACGGAGCTTATGGCTACACCTTC | CASSRDGAYGYTF | - | TRBJ1-2 | TRBV6-2/TRBV6-3 | many
TGTGCCAGCAGCAGGGGCCCAACTAATGAAAAACTGTTTTTT | CASSRGPTNEKLFF | - | TRBJ1-4 | TRBV12-3/TRBV12-4 | many